The 9 T cell receptor beta chains below were found in one sample sequenced in a study of shared clonotypes between healthy human individuals. Some clones are missing from TCRdb's copy, which holds only in-frame ones; the method was immunoSEQ multiplex PCR. This sample yields over a million clones, of which around 78% are seen a single time; roughly 0.57% belongs to the top ten. Source material: memory CD4+ T cells from PBMCs. Subset meaning: CD45RA-negative fraction. The receptors shown here come from a man aged 18 to 30 in good health. Some clones in this sample may be carry-over from other donors' samples.

The chain uses TRBV29-1 and TRBJ2-3, with TRBD2 as a possible D gene (6 bases). V lost 6 bases and J 0 bases, leaving 16 bases between the germline ends. The CDR3 is made up of 15 amino acids. Germline V gene data show CDR1 as SQVTM and CDR2 as ANQGSEA. The CDR3 DNA sequence: TGCAGCGTGGATGGGGACTGGAGGAGCACAGATACGCAGTATTTT. This encodes CSVDGDWRSTDTQYF.

Notes on this clone: An end of the junction differs from the germline gene, which may be a read error. This CDR3 is CASSLSSQGRVRF. The DNA for the CDR3 is TGTGCCAGCAGCTTAAGTTCGCAGGGTAGAGTACGCTTC. This chain joins TRBV7-9 and TRBJ1-2; possible D gene TRBD1, 5 bases. This CDR3 contains 13 residues. Germline V gene lookup returns CDR1 SEHNR and CDR2 FQNEAQ (reference sequence).

Details on this clone: This sequence may be a read error, since a much larger clone differs from it by one base. The rearrangement joins TRBV11-3 to TRBJ1-1; D not resolved. V lost 4 bases to trimming and J lost 4 bases, with 13 bases between them. The CDR3 runs to 14 residues. Per the germline V gene, CDR1 is SGHNT and CDR2 is YENEEA. The CDR3 here is CASSSPGTRTEAFF. The DNA of the CDR3 is TGTGCCAGCAGCTCCCCGGGAACACGCACTGAAGCTTTCTTT.

Concerning this clone itself: A far larger clone is a single base away, which makes a read error likely. The V and J genes are TRBV9 and TRBJ2-1; no clear D. Trimming left V 2 bases short and J 3 bases short, with 6 bases between. Germline V gene data show CDR1 as SGDLS and CDR2 as YYNGEE. The CDR3 runs to 13 residues. The CDR3 protein is CASSVDDYNEQFF. The CDR3 nucleotides are TGTGCCAGCAGCGTGGACGACTACAATGAGCAGTTCTTC.

This sequence joins TRBV28 and TRBJ1-2, with 7 bases matching TRBD1. This CDR3 comprises 14 residues. Germline trimming cut 6 bases from V and 0 bases from J; bases unmatched to any gene: 4. Looked up from germline, CDR1 is MDHEN and CDR2 is SYDVKM. The chain's CDR3 is CASSRDRANYGYTF. The CDR3 bases are TGTGCCAGCAGCCGGGACAGAGCTAACTATGGCTACACCTTC.

The rearrangement links TRBV30 to TRBJ1-2; TRBD1 matches 10 bases. The CDR3 contains 18 residues. J was trimmed by 8 bases and V by 2 bases; bases with no gene match: 20. Germline assignment: CDR1 GTSNPN and CDR2 SVGIG (reference sequence). CDR3 residues: CAWSHFGTGESGAVGYTF. In DNA form, the CDR3 reads TGTGCCTGGAGTCATTTTGGGACAGGGGAATCGGGAGCAGTCGGCTACACCTTC.

This chain joins TRBV7-2 and TRBJ1-2, with D unclear. This CDR3 is 14 amino acids long. Germline loops: CDR1 SGHTA, CDR2 FQGNSA. Trimming stripped 5 bases from V and 0 bases from J, with 10 bases between. CDR3 sequence: CASSPARSNYGYTF. CDR3 bases: TGTGCCAGCAGCCCTGCTCGGTCTAACTATGGCTACACCTTC.

This clone was seen ten or more times. The chain combines TRBV7-2 with TRBJ1-1; D gene unclear. The CDR3 runs 15 residues. V lost 5 bases to trimming and J lost 0 bases, with 13 bases between them. Germline V gene data show CDR1 as SGHTA and CDR2 as FQGNSA. The DNA for the CDR3 is TGTGCCAGCAGCCCCCCGAGGAGACTGAACACTGAAGCTTTCTTT. Amino acids: CASSPPRRLNTEAFF.

The gene calls are TRBV7-3 and TRBJ2-3; D uncertain. Between the trimmed V and J ends, which lost 3 bases and 0 bases, there was a span of 7 bases. Germline V CDR1 and CDR2: SGHTA, FQGTGA. The CDR3 spans 14 residues. The CDR3 loop reads CASSFRASTDTQYF. Written as DNA, the CDR3 is TGTGCCAGCAGCTTTCGGGCGAGCACAGATACGCAGTATTTT.